This TCR beta chain was sequenced for a study of OX40 agonist ivuxolimab in advanced cancers. Study-wide context: Participants, roughly 81% male, averaged about 56 years of age, ranging from 23 to 79. Partial responses were achieved by three patients, one with hepatocellular carcinoma and two with cutaneous melanoma.

The V gene lost 2 bases and the J gene lost 4 bases, with 14 bases spanning the gap. The length of the CDR3 is 15 residues. Germline CDR1 SEHNR, CDR2 FQNEAQ (reference sequence). Some clones are missing from TCRdb's copy, which holds only in-frame ones; the method was immunoSEQ multiplex PCR. The sample shows 60,000 to 90,000 clones, less than 90% of them seen only once. The chain links TRBV7-9 to TRBJ1-1, with a tentative D call TRBD1 (6 bases). The receptor's source is an adult with an advanced solid tumor such as melanoma, head and neck, liver or kidney cancer. The sample consisted of CD4+ or CD8+ T cells sorted from blood, taken in a trial of the OX40 agonist ivuxolimab. CDR3 region: CASSLWAGDGTEAFF. CDR3 in DNA: TGTGCCAGCAGCTTATGGGCAGGGGACGGCACTGAAGCTTTCTTT.